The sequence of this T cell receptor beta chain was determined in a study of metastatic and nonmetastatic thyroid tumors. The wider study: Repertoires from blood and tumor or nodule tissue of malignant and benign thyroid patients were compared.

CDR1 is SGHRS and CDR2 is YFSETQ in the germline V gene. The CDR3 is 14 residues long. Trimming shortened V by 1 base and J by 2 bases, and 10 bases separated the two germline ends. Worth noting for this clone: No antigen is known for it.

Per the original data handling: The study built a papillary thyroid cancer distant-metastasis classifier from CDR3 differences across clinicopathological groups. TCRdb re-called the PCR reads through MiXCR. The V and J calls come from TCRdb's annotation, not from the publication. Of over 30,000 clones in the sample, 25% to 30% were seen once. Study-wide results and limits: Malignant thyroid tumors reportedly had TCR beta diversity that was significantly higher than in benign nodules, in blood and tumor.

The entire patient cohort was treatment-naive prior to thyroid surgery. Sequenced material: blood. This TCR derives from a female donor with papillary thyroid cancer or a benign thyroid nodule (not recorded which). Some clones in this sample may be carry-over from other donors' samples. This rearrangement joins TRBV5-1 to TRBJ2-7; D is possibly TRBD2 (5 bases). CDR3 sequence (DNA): TGCGCCAGCAGCTTGCCGGTGCGGGCCTACGAGCAGTACTTC. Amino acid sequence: CASSLPVRAYEQYF.